This entry lists 8 T cell receptor beta chains sequenced from one sample in a study of blood T cell repertoires in COVID-19. Clones were read by immunoSEQ multiplex PCR, and TCRdb kept only the in-frame ones, dropping some. The data contain hundreds of thousands of clones, about nine tenths of them singletons. The specimen sequenced was peripheral blood. These receptors were collected from a man aged 40-49 years with acute or convalescent COVID-19.

This clone was seen a single time. The V and J genes are TRBV10-3 and TRBJ1-1; D is possibly TRBD1 (6 bases). From germline, CDR1 is ENHRY and CDR2 SYGVKD. This CDR3 has 15 amino acids. V was trimmed by 1 base and J by 1 base, leaving 10 bases between them. CDR3 sequence reads: CAISEYRESNTEAFF. The CDR3 coding sequence is TGTGCCATCAGTGAGTACAGGGAATCGAACACTGAAGCTTTCTTT.

The rearrangement links TRBV5-1 to TRBJ2-3; TRBD2 aligns across 9 bases. V lost 1 base to trimming and J lost 4 bases; unmatched junction nucleotides: 7. CDR1 and CDR2 (germline): SGHRS, YFSETQ. The CDR3 runs 16 residues. CDR3 residues: CASSLRGLALPDTQYF. CDR3 DNA: TGCGCCAGCAGCTTGCGAGGACTAGCGTTGCCAGATACGCAGTATTTT.

This chain connects TRBV10-2 to TRBJ1-4, with 11 bases lining up with TRBD1. Germline-derived CDR1 and CDR2 are WSHSY and SAAADI. Trimming took 6 bases from V and 6 from J; bases not matched to a gene: 3. The CDR3 length is 14 residues. In nucleotides, the CDR3 is TGCGCCAGCAGGGAGGGACAGGGGGATGAAAAACTGTTTTTT. Translating gives CASREGQGDEKLFF.

CDR3 protein: CASTGTSVYNEQFF. Here the CDR3 DNA reads TGTGCCAGCACCGGGACTAGCGTTTACAATGAGCAGTTCTTC. V is TRBV7-8 and J is TRBJ2-1, with 10 bases lining up with TRBD2. Germline lookup yields CDR1 SGHVS and CDR2 FQNEAQ. The junction had 4 bases not matched to a gene; V was cut back by 7 bases and J by 4 bases. The CDR3 is made up of 14 amino acids. The full variable domain, completed using reference TRBV7-8 and TRBJ2-1, is GAGVSQSPRYKVAKRGQDVALRCDPISGHVSLFWYQQALGQGPEFLTYFQNEAQLDKSGLPSDRFFAERPEGSVSTLKIQRTQQEDSAVYLCASTGTSVYNEQFFGPGTRLTVL.

This clone appeared a few times. The chain employs TRBV19 and TRBJ2-7; 9 bases line up with TRBD1. The CDR3 contains 13 residues. V lost 5 bases and J lost 4; bases outside the gene matches: 3. Germline assignment: CDR1 LNHDA and CDR2 SQIVND (reference sequence). The CDR3 DNA reads as TGTGCCAGTAGTGGGGACAGGGTATACGAGCAGTACTTC. Amino acid sequence: CASSGDRVYEQYF. Full variable domain (remainder filled in from reference TRBV19 and TRBJ2-7): DGGITQSPKYLFRKEGQNVTLSCEQNLNHDAMYWYRQDPGQGLRLIYYSQIVNDFQKGDIAEGYSVSREKKESFPLTVTSAQKNPTAFYLCASSGDRVYEQYFGPGTRLTVT.

The rearrangement uses TRBV27 and TRBJ2-3; weak D call: TRBD2 (6 bases). V lost 4 bases and J 6 bases, leaving 14 bases between the germline ends. The CDR3 is 14 amino acids. Germline assignment: CDR1 MNHEY and CDR2 SMNVEV (reference sequence). The CDR3: CASSSTGVADTQYF. DNA of the CDR3: TGTGCCAGCAGTTCAACGGGGGTCGCGGATACGCAGTATTTT.

V gene TRBV28 combines with J gene TRBJ2-2, with TRBD2 matching 8 bases. The ends lost 3 bases at V and 3 bases at J; junction bases unmatched: 12. This CDR3 region has 18 residues. Germline V gives CDR1 MDHEN, CDR2 SYDVKM. CDR3 sequence: CASSFGSGSHLYTGELFF. CDR3 DNA: TGTGCCAGCAGTTTTGGGAGCGGGAGTCACCTTTACACCGGGGAGCTGTTTTTT.

Points on this clone: Mismatch with germline at one junction end may stem from a read error. This chain connects TRBV6-6 to TRBJ1-6; 9 bases are a match to TRBD1. The V gene's germline CDR1 is MNHNY and CDR2 SVGAGI (reference sequence). The CDR3 spans 14 residues. This CDR3 is CASSPPGQGLPSSF. CDR3 DNA sequence: TGTGCCAGCAGTCCGCCGGGACAGGGACTCCCCTCCTCTTTT.